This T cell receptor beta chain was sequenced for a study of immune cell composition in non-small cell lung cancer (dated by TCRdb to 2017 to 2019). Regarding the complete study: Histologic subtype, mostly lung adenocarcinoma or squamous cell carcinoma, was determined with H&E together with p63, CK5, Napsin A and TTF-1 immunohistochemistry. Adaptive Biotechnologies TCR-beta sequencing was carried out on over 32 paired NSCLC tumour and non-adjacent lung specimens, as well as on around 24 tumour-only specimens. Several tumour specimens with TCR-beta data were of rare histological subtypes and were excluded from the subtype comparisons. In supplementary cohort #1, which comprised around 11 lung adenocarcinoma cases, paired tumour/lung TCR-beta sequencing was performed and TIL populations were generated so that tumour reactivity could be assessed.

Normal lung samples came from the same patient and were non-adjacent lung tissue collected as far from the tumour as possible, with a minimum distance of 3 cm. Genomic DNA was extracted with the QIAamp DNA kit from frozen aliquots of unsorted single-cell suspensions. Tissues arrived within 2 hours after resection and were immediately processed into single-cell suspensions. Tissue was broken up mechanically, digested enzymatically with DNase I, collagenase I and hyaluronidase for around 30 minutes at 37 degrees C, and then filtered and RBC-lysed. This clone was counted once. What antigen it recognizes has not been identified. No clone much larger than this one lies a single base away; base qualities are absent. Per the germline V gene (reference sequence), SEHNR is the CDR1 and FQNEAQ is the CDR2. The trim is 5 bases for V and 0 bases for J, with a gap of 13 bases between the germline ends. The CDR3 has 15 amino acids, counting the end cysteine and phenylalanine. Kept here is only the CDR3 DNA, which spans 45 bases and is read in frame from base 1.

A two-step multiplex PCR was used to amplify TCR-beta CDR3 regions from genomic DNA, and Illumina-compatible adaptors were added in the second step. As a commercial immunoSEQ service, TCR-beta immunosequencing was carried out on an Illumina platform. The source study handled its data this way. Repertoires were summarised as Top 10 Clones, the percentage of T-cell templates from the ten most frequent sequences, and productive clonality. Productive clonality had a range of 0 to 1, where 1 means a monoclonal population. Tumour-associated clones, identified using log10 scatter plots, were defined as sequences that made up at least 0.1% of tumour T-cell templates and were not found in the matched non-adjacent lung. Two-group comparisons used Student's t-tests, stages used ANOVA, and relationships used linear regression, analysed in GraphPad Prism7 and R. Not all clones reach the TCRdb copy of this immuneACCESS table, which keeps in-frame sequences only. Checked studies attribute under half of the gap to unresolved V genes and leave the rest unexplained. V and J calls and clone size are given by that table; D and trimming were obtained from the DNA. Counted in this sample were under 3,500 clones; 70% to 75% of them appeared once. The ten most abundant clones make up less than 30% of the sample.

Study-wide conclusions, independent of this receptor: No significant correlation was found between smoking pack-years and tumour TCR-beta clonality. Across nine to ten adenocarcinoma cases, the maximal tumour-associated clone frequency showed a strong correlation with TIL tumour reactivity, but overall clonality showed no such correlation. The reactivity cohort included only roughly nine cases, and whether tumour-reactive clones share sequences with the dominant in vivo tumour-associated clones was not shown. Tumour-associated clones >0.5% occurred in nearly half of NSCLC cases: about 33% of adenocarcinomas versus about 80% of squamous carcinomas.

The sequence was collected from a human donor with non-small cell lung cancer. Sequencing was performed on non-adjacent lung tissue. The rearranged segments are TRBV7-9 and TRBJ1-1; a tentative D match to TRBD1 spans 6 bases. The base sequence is TGTGCCAGCAGCCCCTACCGGGACATGAACACTGAAGCTTTCTTT. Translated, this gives CASSPYRDMNTEAFF.